These 5 T cell receptor beta chains originate from one sample sequenced in a study of cytomegalovirus exposure and HLA in healthy donors. Vbeta (60) and Jbeta (13) primers were used in the PCR. TCRdb's copy holds only in-frame clones and misses some; the assay was immunoSEQ multiplex PCR. Among around 130,000 clones listed, roughly 75% were seen once. The sample consisted of PBMCs. Source of these receptors: a man aged 25 to 45 in good health and CMV-seronegative.

This sequence joins TRBV19 and TRBJ1-5; D gene unclear. There are 14 residues in the CDR3. The V end lost 8 bases, the J end lost 7 bases, and 18 bases lay between the germline ends. Germline values: CDR1 LNHDA, CDR2 SQIVND (reference sequence). CDR3 sequence (DNA): TGTGCCAGTGCCCTCGAGGGAGAGCCGCAGCCCCAGCATTTT. It is translated as CASALEGEPQPQHF.

CDR3: CASRIQGNTEAFF. The CDR3 DNA follows: TGTGCCAGCAGGATACAGGGGAACACTGAAGCTTTCTTT. V is TRBV27 and J is TRBJ1-1; D may be TRBD1 (6 bases). The CDR3 runs 13 residues. With 6 bases removed from V and 1 base from J, the gap between germline ends came to 9 bases. Germline V gives CDR1 MNHEY, CDR2 SMNVEV (reference sequence).

CDR3 sequence reads: CASSDFAGNQPQHF. CDR3 nucleotides: TGTGCCAGCAGTGACTTTGCGGGCAATCAGCCCCAGCATTTT. The J gene is TRBJ1-5, the V gene TRBV6-4; the D is unclear. This CDR3 contains 14 residues. Trimming stripped 1 base from V and 2 bases from J, with 6 bases between. The V gene's germline CDR1 is MRHNA and CDR2 SNTAGT.

The chain couples TRBV12-5 to TRBJ1-2; TRBD1 agrees at 8 bases. V lost 4 bases and J lost 6; bases outside the gene matches: 4. CDR1 is LGHNT and CDR2 is FRNRAP in the germline V gene. The CDR3 has 13 amino acids. The CDR3 nucleotides are TGTGCTAGTGGTTCCAGCAGGGGGCATGGCTACACCTTC. This encodes CASGSSRGHGYTF.

This rearrangement joins TRBV5-1 to TRBJ1-6, with TRBD1 identical over 9 bases. V gave up 5 bases and J gave up 8 bases; unmatched junction bases: 8. This CDR3 is 15 amino acids long. Germline CDR1 and CDR2: SGHRS and YFSETQ. The CDR3 DNA reads as TGCGCCAGCAGTGGATCGGGACAGGGAGATTCACCCCTCCACTTT. It specifies CASSGSGQGDSPLHF.